This entry features one TCR beta chain sequence. No cognate antigen has been identified for it. No base qualities exist here, and no much larger clone lies one base off it. The germline V gene specifies MDHEN as CDR1 and SYDVKM as CDR2. The CDR3, from cysteine to phenylalanine, totals 14 residues. Only the CDR3 DNA stays, 42 bases, in frame from base 1. The trim is 4 bases for V and 4 bases for J, with a gap of 13 bases between the germline ends. The data originate from a study of blood T cell repertoires in COVID-19 (TCRdb year 2020). Looking at the study overall: Collaborator samples came from the United States, Italy and Spain and covered acute and convalescent phases of COVID-19. A freely available public database, intended as a resource for researchers studying the immune response to SARS-CoV-2, is where the repertoires were released. The dataset comprised deeply sampled blood TCRbeta repertoires from subjects exposed to, actively infected with, or recovered from COVID-19. The material from the prospective study consisted of cDNA or gDNA derived from T cells, B-cell-depleted T cells, or PBMCs. Where available, HLA class I and class II types were obtained from metadata supplied by the sample provider rather than from assay-based typing. The samples were drawn from two sources: the first 160 participants of the ongoing ImmuneRACE study, and about 1,300 subjects contributed by 6 global collaborators. A de-identified subject ID, COVID-19 status, age in years and sex were almost always included in the sample metadata. Beyond this particular receptor, the publication reports: The amount of clinical and demographic metadata varied by source and participant and was provided uncurated.

TCRbeta CDR3 regions were amplified from genomic DNA by means of the immunoSEQ Assay, a bias-controlled multiplex PCR. In the original analysis: Nucleated cell counts per sample were estimated from amplification of reference gene primers within the assay. To quantify the absolute abundance of each unique TCRbeta CDR3 rearrangement, sequence reads were collapsed and filtered. Productive Simpson clonality was computed per sample as the square root of Simpson's diversity index over productive rearrangements. The immuneACCESS repertoire file appears here via TCRdb, limited to in-frame rearrangements. These files lack a portion of the clones; in checked studies, under half of the deficit traces to unresolved V genes, and the cause of the others is not known. From that table come the V and J calls and clone size; the DNA was used to work out D and trimming. This sample gives approximately 230,000 clones in total; roughly 79% of them show up just once. About 15% of the sample is held by the ten biggest clonotypes.

Participants in the prospective study were aged roughly 18 to 95 years, lived in over 20 United States geographic areas, and enrolled through a virtual design. To assign participants to cohorts, the prospective study relied on clinical history that participants themselves reported in a screening survey and a study questionnaire. ImmuneRACE Cohort 3 recovered participants were defined by two consecutive negative NP/OP PCR tests, healthcare professional clearance, or symptom resolution. In the prospective study, whole blood, serum and a nasopharyngeal or oropharyngeal swab were collected from each participant by mobile phlebotomists. Prospective study participants could optionally give additional blood draws and questionnaires over an approximately two-month period. Blood samples from the prospective study were shipped frozen or at room temperature prior to DNA extraction.

This sequence was found in a man in his forties or fifties who had recovered from COVID-19. Rearrangement joined TRBV28 to TRBJ1-2; the D gene is possibly TRBD1, with 5 bases matching. The specimen sequenced was PBMCs or T cells enriched from blood (not recorded which). The CDR3 sequence is CASSWPGSAYGYTF. The nucleotides are TGTGCCAGCAGTTGGCCAGGGTCCGCCTATGGCTACACCTTC.